This TCR beta chain came from a study of control samples from healthy donors and cancer patients. Germline V gene data show CDR1 as LNHDA and CDR2 as SQIVND (reference sequence). Trimming removed 3 bases at V and 0 bases at J, with 5 bases between. There are 14 residues in the CDR3. Clones were read by immunoSEQ multiplex PCR, and TCRdb kept only the in-frame ones, dropping some. The sample has 60,000 to 75,000 clones; roughly 89% are singletons. This chain links TRBV19 with TRBJ2-2; no firm D call. Sequencing was carried out using PBMCs. The TCR comes from a man between 60 and 75 years old with colorectal cancer. The CDR3 coding sequence is TGTGCCAGTAGTATTAAGGCGAACACCGGGGAGCTGTTTTTT. It yields the protein CASSIKANTGELFF.